This T cell receptor beta chain was identified in a study of OX40 agonist ivuxolimab in advanced cancers. Findings and limits, study-wide: Researchers report that CD8+ T cells had, on average, more expanded clones than CD4+.

Produced via immunoSEQ multiplex PCR; TCRdb's table is partial and in-frame only. The data show roughly 60,000 clones, almost 95% seen once. Comments on this clone: Antigen unknown.

This sequence was found in an adult with an advanced solid tumor such as melanoma, head and neck, liver or kidney cancer. The sequenced sample was CD4+ or CD8+ T cells sorted from blood, obtained in a trial of the OX40 agonist ivuxolimab.

CDR3 amino acids: CASSFGGSPGTQYF. The CDR3 bases are TGTGCCAGCAGTTTCGGAGGTTCCCCAGGGACCCAGTACTTC. The rearrangement joins TRBV27 to TRBJ2-5, with TRBD2 as a possible D gene (5 bases). V shed 3 bases and J shed 7 bases, with 15 bases lying between them. CDR1 and CDR2 from the germline V gene are MNHEY and SMNVEV (reference sequence). This CDR3 is built from 14 residues.